The next 9 T cell receptor beta chains were all read from a single sample in a study of T cell repertoires in cytomegalovirus infection. The antigens of these receptors remain unknown. TCRdb used MiXCR to reprocess the reads, holding one entry per CDR3 protein. The sample has about 920,000 distinct CDR3 sequences; about a third are singletons. Sequencing was performed on cultured CD8+ T cells from PBMCs, taken from culture after CMV antigen stimulation. Receptors originate from a human donor in good health (CMV status not recorded). Some clones in this sample may be carry-over from other donors' samples.

The chain joins TRBV4-2 to TRBJ1-3, with D tentatively TRBD1 (5 bases). The CDR3 loop spans 17 amino acids. V was pared by 1 base and J by 2 bases, with 15 bases between. The germline V gene has CDR1 LGHNA and CDR2 YNFKEQ. DNA for the CDR3: TGTGCCAGCAGCCAAGCCTCGGGGGTTAGGCCTGGAAACACCATATATTTT. Translated, it gives CASSQASGVRPGNTIYF.

In this sample, this clonotype turned up a few times. This chain connects TRBV5-6 to TRBJ2-1; possible D gene TRBD1, 6 bases. CDR3 length equals 15 residues. The ends were cut back, 0 bases at V and 1 base at J, with 8 bases in the middle. CDR1 SGHDT and CDR2 YYEEEE come from the germline V gene. For the CDR3, the DNA is TGTGCCAGCAGCTTGGGGACAGAGTCCTACAATGAGCAGTTCTTC. It translates to CASSLGTESYNEQFF.

This clonotype turned up a few times. The CDR3 DNA follows: TGTGCCAGCAGTGAAGACAGGGGGGATACGCAGTATTTT. Protein: CASSEDRGDTQYF. The V call is TRBV6-1, the J call TRBJ2-3, with 8 bases identical to TRBD1. Germline loops: CDR1 MNHNS, CDR2 SASEGT. The J segment lost 6 bases and the V segment lost 1 base, leaving 0 bases of the junction unmatched. This CDR3 contains 13 residues.

This chain connects TRBV12-3 or TRBV12-4 to TRBJ2-1, with D perhaps TRBD2 (7 bases). There are 14 residues in the CDR3. The V end lost 11 bases, the J end lost 6 bases, and 20 bases lay between the germline ends. This CDR3 reads CALGGGDWGNEQFF. The CDR3 DNA is TGTGCCCTAGGGGGGGGAGACTGGGGCAATGAGCAGTTCTTC.

This clonotype was detected only a few times. CDR3 sequence: CASRASGQGVNQPQHF. CDR3 DNA: TGTGCCAGCAGAGCCTCGGGACAGGGGGTCAATCAGCCCCAGCATTTT. This chain connects TRBV6-1 to TRBJ1-5, with 11 bases identical to TRBD1. The CDR3 is made up of 16 amino acids. Germline V gene data show CDR1 as MNHNS and CDR2 as SASEGT. V dropped 6 bases and J dropped 3; count of bases not matched to a gene: 7.

CDR3 residues: CASGPTPHQPQHF. The CDR3 DNA is TGTGCTAGTGGTCCGACGCCCCATCAGCCCCAGCATTTT. The chain employs TRBV12-5 and TRBJ1-5; no definite D call. The CDR3 loop spans 13 amino acids. Germline V gene sequence: CDR1 LGHNT, CDR2 FRNRAP. The germline V and J ends were trimmed by 5 bases and 5 bases, with 10 bases remaining between them.

V usage is TRBV6-1 and J usage is TRBJ1-4; 8 bases align to TRBD1. Germline V lookup: CDR1 MNHNS, CDR2 SASEGT. The CDR3 totals 16 residues. V lost 5 bases, J lost 3 bases, and 8 bases stayed unmatched. In nucleotides, the CDR3 is TGTGCCAGCAGTAGTCGACAGGGGCGGGCTAATGAAAAACTGTTTTTT. It specifies CASSSRQGRANEKLFF.

V usage is TRBV7-9 and J usage is TRBJ2-7; possibly TRBD2 for D (5 bases). The germline V gene encodes CDR1 SEHNR and CDR2 FQNEAQ (reference sequence). The V end lost 5 bases, the J end lost 5 bases, and 13 bases lay between the germline ends. The CDR3 consists of 13 residues. CDR3 in DNA: TGTGCCAGCAGCGACGGACTCTCGGACGAGCAGTACGTC. Its protein is CASSDGLSDEQYV.

The chain carries TRBV4-1 and TRBJ2-7; TRBD2 might be the D (5 bases). The CDR3 consists of 16 residues. Trimming removed 3 bases from V and 0 bases from J, with 15 bases in between. Germline V lookup: CDR1 MGHRA, CDR2 YSYEKL. CDR3 sequence: CASSQMGSGNSYEQYF. As DNA, the CDR3 is TGCGCCAGCAGCCAGATGGGGTCGGGGAACTCCTACGAGCAGTACTTC.